This T cell receptor beta chain came from a study of shared clonotypes between healthy human individuals. Study results and limitations: Clonotype sharing across a handful of donors was observed for 5% to 6.5% of naive CD4 clonotypes.

Of note for this clone: Its antigen is unknown.

The V gene end was trimmed by 7 bases and the J gene end by 8 bases; junction bases not matched to a gene: 7. The CDR3 totals 13 residues. Germline assignment: CDR1 GTSNPN and CDR2 SVGIG (reference sequence). Clones were sequenced by immunoSEQ multiplex PCR, and TCRdb holds only the in-frame ones, with some missing. The data contain roughly 570,000 clones, nearly 98% of them singletons. Naive CD8 populations comprised CD45RO-negative cells positively selected for CCR7, excluding terminally differentiated effector memory CD45RA+ cells. This receptor was taken from a man aged 25 to 40 in good health. The chain links TRBV30 to TRBJ2-1; 11 bases line up with TRBD2. The material sequenced was naive CD8+ T cells sorted from blood. The CDR3 DNA follows: TGTGCCTACGAGGGACTAGCGGTCGATGAGCAGTTCTTC. As protein: CAYEGLAVDEQFF.